One sample yielded the 4 T cell receptor beta chains listed below, sequenced in a study of blood T cell repertoires in COVID-19. Using immunoSEQ multiplex PCR, the repertoire was profiled, and TCRdb retains in-frame clones only, with some absent. The sample contains some 60,000 clones, approximately 85% of which appear only once. Source material: peripheral blood. Receptors originate from a human donor in a cohort sampled during active COVID-19.

The chain carries TRBV6-1 and TRBJ2-7, with D maybe TRBD2 (7 bases). CDR3 length equals 13 residues. Looked up from germline, CDR1 is MNHNS and CDR2 is SASEGT. V lost 3 bases, J lost 10 bases, and 16 bases lay in between. This CDR3 is CASSEGGPLPQYF. As DNA, the CDR3 is TGTGCCAGCAGTGAGGGGGGGCCTCTTCCACAGTACTTC.

This CDR3 is CASSSPTGYNEQYF. In nucleotides, the CDR3 is TGTGCCAGCAGCTCGCCGACAGGGTACAACGAGCAGTACTTC. The genes are TRBV11-3 and TRBJ2-7; 7 bases align to TRBD1. V was clipped by 4 bases and J by 5 bases; unmatched bases: 8. Looked up from germline, CDR1 is SGHNT and CDR2 is YENEEA. The CDR3 extends over 14 amino acids.

The CDR3 coding sequence is TGTGCCAGCAGTACAGGCAGTGGAGTACGCTACGAGCAGTACTTC. Amino acids: CASSTGSGVRYEQYF. The genes are TRBV11-2 and TRBJ2-7; perhaps TRBD1 as D (5 bases). The CDR3 has 15 residues. Germline CDR1 is SGHAT and CDR2 is FQNNGV. Trimming left V 6 bases short and J 3 bases short, with 18 bases between. The full variable domain, rest sourced from reference TRBV11-2 and TRBJ2-7, is EAGVAQSPRYKIIEKRQSVAFWCNPISGHATLYWYQQILGQGPKLLIQFQNNGVVDDSQLPKDRFSAERLKGVDSTLKIQPAKLEDSAVYLCASSTGSGVRYEQYFGPGTRLTVT.

The chain links TRBV25-1 to TRBJ2-1; D may be TRBD1 (5 bases). Germline V gives CDR1 MGHDK, CDR2 SYGVNS. CDR3 length: 15 amino acids. Trimming left V 4 bases short and J 0 bases short, with 10 bases between. Here the CDR3 reads CASSAEDTSYNEQFF. The CDR3 nucleotides read TGTGCCAGCAGTGCCGAGGACACCTCCTACAATGAGCAGTTCTTC.